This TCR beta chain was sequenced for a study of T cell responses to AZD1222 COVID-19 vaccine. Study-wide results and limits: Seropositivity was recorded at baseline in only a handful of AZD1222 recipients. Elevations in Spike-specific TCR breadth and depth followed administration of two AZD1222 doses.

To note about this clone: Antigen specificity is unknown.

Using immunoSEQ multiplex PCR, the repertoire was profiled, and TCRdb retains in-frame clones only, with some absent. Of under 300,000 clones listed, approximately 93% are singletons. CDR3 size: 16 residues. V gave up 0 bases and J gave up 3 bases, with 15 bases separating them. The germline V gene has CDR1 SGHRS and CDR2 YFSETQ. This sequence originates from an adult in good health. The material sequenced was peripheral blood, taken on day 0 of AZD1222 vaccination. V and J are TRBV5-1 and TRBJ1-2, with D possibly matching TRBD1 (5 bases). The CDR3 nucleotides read TGCGCCAGCAGCTTGGCCGTGAAGGGGAGGGACTATGGCTACACCTTC. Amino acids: CASSLAVKGRDYGYTF.